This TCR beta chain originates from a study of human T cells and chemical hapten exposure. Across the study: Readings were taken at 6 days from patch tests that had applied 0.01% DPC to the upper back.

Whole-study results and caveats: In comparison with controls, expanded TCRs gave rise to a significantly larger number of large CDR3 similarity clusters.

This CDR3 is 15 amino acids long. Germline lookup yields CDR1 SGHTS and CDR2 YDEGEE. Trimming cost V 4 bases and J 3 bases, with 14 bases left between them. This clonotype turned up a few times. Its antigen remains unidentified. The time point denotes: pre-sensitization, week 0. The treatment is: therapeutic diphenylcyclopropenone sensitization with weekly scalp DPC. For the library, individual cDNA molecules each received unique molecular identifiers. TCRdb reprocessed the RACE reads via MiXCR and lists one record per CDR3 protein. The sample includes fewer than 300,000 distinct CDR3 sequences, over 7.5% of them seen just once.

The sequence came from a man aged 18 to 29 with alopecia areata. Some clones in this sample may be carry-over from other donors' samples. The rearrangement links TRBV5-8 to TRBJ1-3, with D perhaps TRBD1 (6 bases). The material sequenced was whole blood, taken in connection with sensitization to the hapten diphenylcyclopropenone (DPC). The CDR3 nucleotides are TGTGCCAGCAGCAGTTCGGGGGCGCGTGGAAACACCATATATTTT. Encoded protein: CASSSSGARGNTIYF.